One sample yielded the 20 T cell receptor beta chains listed below, sequenced in a study of T cell responses to AZD1222 COVID-19 vaccine. Clones were sequenced by immunoSEQ multiplex PCR, and TCRdb holds only the in-frame ones, with some missing. The sample lists 100,000 to 120,000 clones, over 90% occurring once. Sequences were derived from peripheral blood, sampled 28 days after the second AZD1222 dose. These receptors were taken from an adult who received the AZD1222 COVID-19 vaccine.

The genes are TRBV9 and TRBJ1-4; D might be TRBD1 (6 bases). The germline V gene has CDR1 SGDLS and CDR2 YYNGEE. V lost 4 bases and J 4 bases, leaving 17 bases between the germline ends. The CDR3 extends over 16 amino acids. The DNA of the CDR3 is TGTGCCAGCAGCCCGCTCTCGGACAGTGGTAATGAAAAACTGTTTTTT. Protein product: CASSPLSDSGNEKLFF.

The chain couples TRBV3-1 (or the pseudogene TRBV3-2) to TRBJ1-1, with 11 nucleotides matching TRBD1. The length of the CDR3 is 18 residues. V gave up 4 bases and J gave up 1 base; unmatched junction bases: 11. Germline CDR1 reads LGHDT; CDR2 reads YNNKEL (reference sequence). The CDR3 bases are TGTGCCAGCAGCCTCCTTCGGGGGACAGGGGGTTGGAACACTGAAGCTTTCTTT. Its protein product is CASSLLRGTGGWNTEAFF.

This chain connects TRBV2 to TRBJ1-2; 7 bases align to TRBD1. Unmatched junction bases numbered 13, after V lost 5 bases and J lost 4 bases. CDR1 is SNHLY and CDR2 is FYNNEI in the germline V gene. The CDR3 has 16 amino acids. The CDR3 nucleotides read TGTGCCAGCAGTCCACAAACTTTCGACAGGGCCTATGGCTACACCTTC. It translates to CASSPQTFDRAYGYTF.

The chain is built from TRBV7-9 and TRBJ1-2; no reliable D call. Trimming removed 2 bases from V and 4 bases from J, with 8 bases in between. This CDR3 is 13 amino acids long. Germline V gene lookup returns CDR1 SEHNR and CDR2 FQNEAQ (reference sequence). The CDR3 DNA is TGTGCCAGCAGCTTAAGTAATATCTATGGCTACACCTTC. Translation gives CASSLSNIYGYTF.

V usage is TRBV15 and J usage is TRBJ1-6; no firm D call. Looked up from germline, CDR1 is LNHNV and CDR2 is YYDKDF (reference sequence). This CDR3 is built from 17 residues. Between the trimmed V and J ends, which lost 0 bases and 0 bases, there was a span of 9 bases. CDR3 loop: CATSRDRSSSYNSPLHF. The CDR3 DNA sequence: TGTGCCACCAGCAGAGATCGAAGTAGCTCCTATAATTCACCCCTCCACTTT.

The chain has TRBV19 and TRBJ1-5; D not resolved. The germline V and J ends were trimmed by 0 bases and 7 bases, with 7 bases remaining between them. Germline V gene lookup returns CDR1 LNHDA and CDR2 SQIVND (reference sequence). This CDR3 region has 13 residues. The CDR3 loop is CASSIDGDQPQHF. As DNA, the CDR3 is TGTGCCAGTAGTATAGATGGAGACCAGCCCCAGCATTTT.

The chain employs TRBV30 and TRBJ2-3, with TRBD1 matching over 9 bases. Germline CDR1 is GTSNPN and CDR2 is SVGIG (reference sequence). V was pared by 2 bases and J by 0 bases, with 12 bases of the junction left unmatched. The CDR3 sequence is 18 residues long. Written as DNA, the CDR3 is TGTGCCTGGAGTATAAAATTTGTCGACAGGGGGAGCACAGATACGCAGTATTTT. Translating gives CAWSIKFVDRGSTDTQYF.

The genes are TRBV27 and TRBJ2-1, with 8 positions matching TRBD2. The J segment lost 4 bases and the V segment lost 1 base, leaving 12 bases of the junction unmatched. Germline V gene lookup returns CDR1 MNHEY and CDR2 SMNVEV (reference sequence). This CDR3 comprises 18 residues. The CDR3 loop reads CASSLLAGLAEVYNEQFF. The CDR3 coding sequence is TGTGCCAGCAGTTTATTAGCGGGGCTAGCGGAAGTATACAATGAGCAGTTCTTC.

With respect to this clone: Different DNA sequences within this sample yield the same CDR3. The chain couples TRBV7-9 to TRBJ1-2; D uncertain. CDR3 size: 14 residues. The V end lost 2 bases, the J end lost 0 bases, and 7 bases lay between the germline ends. CDR1 is SEHNR and CDR2 is FQNEAQ in the germline V gene (reference sequence). In nucleotides, the CDR3 is TGTGCCAGCAGCTTAACAGCAGCTAACTATGGCTACACCTTC. Its protein is CASSLTAANYGYTF.

J is TRBJ2-6 and V is TRBV5-1; unclear D gene. Per the germline V gene, CDR1 is SGHRS and CDR2 is YFSETQ. The V and J ends lost 2 bases and 0 bases respectively, with 9 bases between them. The CDR3 is 16 amino acids. The CDR3 reads CASSFYPASGANVLTF. The CDR3, as DNA: TGCGCCAGCAGCTTTTATCCCGCCTCTGGGGCCAACGTCCTGACTTTC.

The J gene is TRBJ1-1, the V gene TRBV10-3; D remains ambiguous. The V gene's germline CDR1 is ENHRY and CDR2 SYGVKD. CDR3 length: 13 amino acids. V was clipped by 0 bases and J by 4 bases, with 6 bases between them. The CDR3 sequence: CAISESQGTEAFF. For the CDR3, the DNA is TGTGCCATCAGTGAGTCTCAAGGCACTGAAGCTTTCTTT.

V and J are TRBV4-2 and TRBJ2-5; TRBD1 might be the D (6 bases). Germline V gives CDR1 LGHNA, CDR2 YNFKEQ. V was trimmed by 0 bases and J by 7 bases, leaving 18 bases between them. The CDR3 spans 16 residues. DNA of the CDR3: TGTGCCAGCAGCCAAGAAAATCCTGACAGGCTGGGGACCCAGTACTTC. This gives the protein CASSQENPDRLGTQYF.

The chain links TRBV7-8 to TRBJ2-7; TRBD1 aligns across 9 bases. The junction had 27 bases not matched to a gene; V was cut back by 9 bases and J by 0 bases. Per germline, CDR1 SGHVS and CDR2 FQNEAQ. The CDR3 extends over 21 amino acids. The CDR3 bases are TGTGCCAGAGGTAAAGGAGAGGGGCTGGATACCGGGACAGGGATCTCCTACGAGCAGTACTTC. Translated, it gives CARGKGEGLDTGTGISYEQYF.

The genes are TRBV23-1 and TRBJ1-1; no clear D. TRBV23-1 is recorded as an ORF, its role being uncertain. The CDR3 length is 14 residues. With 4 bases removed from V and 4 bases from J, the gap between germline ends came to 13 bases. The CDR3 region has the DNA TGCGCCAGCAGTCGCAGTAAATCGGGCACTGAAGCTTTCTTT. Translation: CASSRSKSGTEAFF.

V is TRBV28 and J is TRBJ1-2, with D tentatively TRBD1 (6 bases). The V end was cut by 4 bases, the J end by 2 bases, with 8 bases between. Germline CDR1 reads MDHEN; CDR2 reads SYDVKM. This CDR3 is 13 amino acids long. CDR3 residues: CASSSDRNYGYTF. The CDR3, as DNA: TGTGCCAGCAGTTCGGACAGAAACTATGGCTACACCTTC.

This clone was found once. The rearrangement joins TRBV5-1 to TRBJ2-1; TRBD1 matches at 8 bases. Germline trimming cut 0 bases from V and 9 bases from J; bases unmatched to any gene: 11. Germline CDR1 reads SGHRS; CDR2 reads YFSETQ. The CDR3 is 16 residues long. CDR3 in DNA: TGCGCCAGCAGCTTGGCCTATGGACAGGGCATTGGTGAGCAGTTCTTC. It is translated as CASSLAYGQGIGEQFF.

J is TRBJ1-2 and V is TRBV5-8, with D uncertain. The CDR3 is made up of 12 amino acids. Germline CDR1 is SGHTS and CDR2 is YDEGEE. Trimming stripped 2 bases from V and 0 bases from J, with 2 bases between. In DNA form, the CDR3 reads TGTGCCAGCAGCTTCCCTAACTATGGCTACACCTTC. Encoded protein: CASSFPNYGYTF.

This chain uses TRBV3-1 (or the pseudogene TRBV3-2) with TRBJ1-1; TRBD1 matches 7 bases. The trim removed 1 base at V and 6 bases at J, leaving 11 bases unmatched. This CDR3 has 16 amino acids. Germline assignment: CDR1 LGHDT and CDR2 YNNKEL (reference sequence). The CDR3 sequence: CASSQGGRGILAEAFF. The CDR3 DNA is TGTGCCAGCAGCCAAGGGGGCAGGGGGATTCTCGCTGAAGCTTTCTTT.

The chain carries TRBV3-1 (or the pseudogene TRBV3-2) and TRBJ1-6, with a tentative D call TRBD1 (5 bases). The CDR3 length is 17 residues. The V and J ends lost 4 bases and 7 bases respectively, with 20 bases between them. The V gene's germline CDR1 is LGHDT and CDR2 YNNKEL (reference sequence). In DNA, the CDR3 is TGTGCCAGCAGCCCTCGGGGAATGGGGCCCTCGAATTCACCCCTCCACTTT. Protein: CASSPRGMGPSNSPLHF.

V is TRBV18 and J is TRBJ2-1; no clear D. The CDR3 consists of 14 residues. With 7 bases removed from V and 1 base from J, the gap between germline ends came to 11 bases. The germline V gene encodes CDR1 KGHSH and CDR2 LQKENI. CDR3 sequence reads: CASFRSRSYNEQFF. DNA of the CDR3: TGTGCCAGCTTCCGTTCCAGGTCCTACAATGAGCAGTTCTTC.